This record looks at one T cell receptor (beta chain) sequence and its context. What it binds is not known. Other DNA variants within this sample encode the same CDR3. TCRdb's copy holds only in-frame clones and misses some; the assay was immunoSEQ multiplex PCR. Seen here are about 960,000 clones, 70% to 85% observed once, and the top ten hold 1.5%. This sample was taken from a study of shared clonotypes between healthy human individuals. Study details: Three plates each covered CD4 naive and memory; CD8 naive two, CD8 memory one.

General study findings and limits: Some naive CD4 clonotypes, 4% to 6%, turned up in common across four donors. Estimated clonotype richness was generally higher in naive than memory subsets.

The ends were cut back, 5 bases at V and 4 bases at J, with 9 bases in the middle. Germline V gene sequence: CDR1 SGHRS, CDR2 YFSETQ. This CDR3 comprises 12 residues. The rearrangement joins TRBV5-1 to TRBJ1-1; D gene unclear. Sequenced sample: memory CD4+ T cells sorted from blood. As to subset: CD45RA-negative fraction. This receptor was taken from a man aged 18 to 29 in good health. CDR3 in amino acids: CASRGGSTEAFF. Here the CDR3 DNA reads TGCGCCAGCAGAGGAGGGAGCACTGAAGCTTTCTTT. Full variable domain (remainder filled in from reference TRBV5-1 and TRBJ1-1): KAGVTQTPRYLIKTRGQQVTLSCSPISGHRSVSWYQQTPGQGLQFLFEYFSETQRNKGNFPGRFSGRQFSNSRSEMNVSTLELGDSALYLCASRGGSTEAFFGQGTRLTVV.